This T cell receptor (beta chain) is from a study of immune evolution from preneoplasia to lung adenocarcinoma. The CDR3 length is 15 residues. V lost 4 bases and J lost 2, with 13 bases in between. Germline V gene data show CDR1 as LNHDA and CDR2 as SQIVND (reference sequence). The repertoire was sequenced with immunoSEQ multiplex PCR; TCRdb's copy has only in-frame clones and lacks some. The data contain some 11,000 clones, more than 70% of them singletons. The sample comprised FFPE normal lung tissue adjacent to the tumor. The sequence derives from a person aged 55 to 75 with lung adenocarcinoma. Some clones in this sample may be carry-over from other donors' samples. The rearrangement joins TRBV19 to TRBJ2-3; D possibly matches TRBD1 or TRBD2 (5 bases each). CDR3 region: CASSNLGTYTDTQYF. The CDR3, as DNA: TGTGCCAGTAGTAACCTCGGGACCTACACAGATACGCAGTATTTT. The whole variable domain, remainder taken from reference TRBV19 and TRBJ2-3, is DGGITQSPKYLFRKEGQNVTLSCEQNLNHDAMYWYRQDPGQGLRLIYYSQIVNDFQKGDIAEGYSVSREKKESFPLTVTSAQKNPTAFYLCASSNLGTYTDTQYFGPGTRLTVL.